A single sample is the source of the 23 T cell receptor beta chains below, sequenced in a study of shared clonotypes between healthy human individuals. The method was immunoSEQ multiplex PCR; TCRdb's version includes in-frame clones alone and lacks a portion of them. Of about 2.3 million clones in the sample, 85% to 95% are singletons; the top ten hold 0.39%. Sequences were obtained from naive CD4+ T cells from PBMCs. This sample's subset: CD45RA+ positively selected. The receptors originated from a man between 18 and 29 years old in good health. Some clones in this sample may be carry-over from other donors' samples.

This sequence joins TRBV4-3 and TRBJ2-1; D is uncertain. The V gene's germline CDR1 is LGHNA and CDR2 YSLEER. With 0 bases removed from V and 0 bases from J, the gap between germline ends came to 12 bases. The CDR3 is 17 residues long. The CDR3 DNA reads as TGCGCCAGCAGCCAAGACCTTAGGTCGTTCTCCTACAATGAGCAGTTCTTC. It specifies CASSQDLRSFSYNEQFF.

The chain has TRBV30 and TRBJ2-7, with TRBD1 identical over 9 bases. The CDR3 length is 16 residues. Germline assignment: CDR1 GTSNPN and CDR2 SVGIG (reference sequence). J gave up 9 bases and V 2 bases, and 17 bases lay outside the gene matches. CDR3: CAWSQTPGTGLGVQYF. As DNA, the CDR3 is TGTGCCTGGAGTCAAACCCCCGGGACAGGGTTGGGAGTGCAGTACTTC.

This chain connects TRBV6-4 to TRBJ1-1, with D hard to call. The ends were cut back, 4 bases at V and 10 bases at J, with 19 bases in the middle. From germline, CDR1 is MRHNA and CDR2 SNTAGT. This CDR3 comprises 14 residues. CDR3 region: CASSVQPLSPVAFF. The DNA for the CDR3 is TGTGCCAGCAGTGTACAACCACTTAGCCCCGTAGCTTTCTTT.

DNA of the CDR3: TGTGCCAGCAGTTTAGGGGCAGCGGTTCTAAACATTCAGTACTTC. Translated, it gives CASSLGAAVLNIQYF. The chain couples TRBV27 to TRBJ2-4; D tentatively reads TRBD1 or TRBD2 (5 bases each). The CDR3 spans 15 residues. Germline loops: CDR1 MNHEY, CDR2 SMNVEV (reference sequence). The germline V and J ends were trimmed by 2 bases and 6 bases, with 14 bases remaining between them.

The gene calls are TRBV10-2 and TRBJ2-1; 7 positions agree with TRBD1. This CDR3 comprises 15 residues. V shed 4 bases, J shed 7 bases, and the junction held 10 bases outside the gene matches. The germline V gene has CDR1 WSHSY and CDR2 SAAADI. This CDR3 reads CASSGQTGSKNEQFF. For the CDR3, the DNA is TGCGCCAGCAGTGGCCAGACAGGGAGTAAAAATGAGCAGTTCTTC.

The chain links TRBV7-9 to TRBJ2-7; D may be TRBD2 (5 bases). The CDR3 totals 15 residues. The germline V gene has CDR1 SEHNR and CDR2 FQNEAQ (reference sequence). V gave up 5 bases and J gave up 3 bases, with 17 bases separating them. The CDR3 region has the DNA TGTGCCAGCAGCGCCGTGGGGTCCGGGGTCTACGAGCAGTACTTC. Translation gives CASSAVGSGVYEQYF. Drawing the rest from reference TRBV7-9 and TRBJ2-7, the complete variable domain is DTGVSQNPRHKITKRGQNVTFRCDPISEHNRLYWYRQTLGQGPEFLTYFQNEAQLEKSRLLSDRFSAERPKGSFSTLEIQRTEQGDSAMYLCASSAVGSGVYEQYFGPGTRLTVT.

The V gene is TRBV5-3, the J gene TRBJ2-2, with D perhaps matching TRBD1 or TRBD2 (7 bases each). TRBV5-3 is sorted into the ORF group, with uncertain function. CDR3 size: 19 residues. V lost 4 bases to trimming and J lost 6 bases, with 28 bases between them. The CDR3 DNA sequence: TGTGCCAGAAGCACGGGAGGCCCCGCCAGGGGGTTGTGGGCCGGGGAGCTGTTTTTT. It specifies CARSTGGPARGLWAGELFF.

The chain joins TRBV5-1 to TRBJ1-3; possible D gene TRBD1, 6 bases. Trimming took off 2 bases at V and 8 bases at J, with 14 bases between the two ends. CDR3 size: 14 residues. The germline gives CDR1 SGHRS, CDR2 YFSETQ. The CDR3 bases are TGCGCCAGCAGCTTCGGCGCCAGGGGAGACACCATATATTTT. Translated, it gives CASSFGARGDTIYF.

The gene calls are TRBV6-1 and TRBJ2-1; 7 bases map to TRBD2. V lost 2 bases to trimming and J lost 0 bases; unmatched junction nucleotides: 16. CDR3 length: 20 residues. The germline gives CDR1 MNHNS, CDR2 SASEGT. In nucleotides, the CDR3 is TGTGCCAGCAGTGAACAGGGCGGACTAGGGTTGCTAAGCTCCTACAATGAGCAGTTCTTC. Translated, it gives CASSEQGGLGLLSSYNEQFF.

V usage is TRBV7-2 and J usage is TRBJ2-5, with 8 bases fitting TRBD1. This CDR3 contains 17 residues. Trimming removed 3 bases from V and 1 base from J; junction bases left unmatched: 10. Germline V gene data show CDR1 as SGHTA and CDR2 as FQGNSA. Here the CDR3 DNA reads TGTGCCAGCAGCTTGTCTCTCGGGACAGGACTCCAAGAGACCCAGTACTTC. This encodes CASSLSLGTGLQETQYF.

The V call is TRBV19, the J call TRBJ2-1, with D perhaps assigned TRBD1 or TRBD2 (5 bases each). Trimming pared 3 bases from V and 4 bases from J, leaving 13 bases between. CDR1 is LNHDA, CDR2 SQIVND, per germline (reference sequence). The CDR3 is 15 amino acids. CDR3 bases: TGTGCCAGTAGTATGGGACCCGACAGTTACAATGAGCAGTTCTTC. Its translation is CASSMGPDSYNEQFF.

The gene calls are TRBV27 and TRBJ2-7; 14 bases line up with TRBD2. CDR1 MNHEY and CDR2 SMNVEV come from the germline V gene (reference sequence). CDR3 size: 16 residues. With 6 bases clipped from V and 5 bases from J, the junction kept 9 bases outside the gene matches. CDR3 coding DNA: TGTGCCAGCAGACCGGGGACTAGCGGGAGCCCCCACGAGCAGTACTTC. Translated, it gives CASRPGTSGSPHEQYF.

On this clone itself: The sample holds other DNA sequences that translate to the same CDR3. CDR3 DNA: TGTGCCAGCTCACCCCAGGGACAGGGCGGCACCGGGGAGCTGTTTTTT. Translated: CASSPQGQGGTGELFF. This chain links TRBV18 with TRBJ2-2; the match to TRBD1 covers 9 bases. V was pared by 3 bases and J by 4 bases, with 6 bases of the junction left unmatched. Germline V gene lookup returns CDR1 KGHSH and CDR2 LQKENI. The CDR3 spans 16 residues.

The chain combines TRBV28 with TRBJ2-7; D is perhaps TRBD2 (5 bases). Germline loops: CDR1 MDHEN, CDR2 SYDVKM. CDR3 size: 12 residues. Trimming removed 4 bases at V and 7 bases at J, with 11 bases between. The CDR3 spells CASSSEAGEQYF. The CDR3 DNA reads TGTGCCAGCAGTTCGGAGGCTGGGGAGCAGTACTTC. The full variable domain, with the rest looked up from reference TRBV28 and TRBJ2-7, is DVKVTQSSRYLVKRTGEKVFLECVQDMDHENMFWYRQDPGLGLRLIYFSYDVKMKEKGDIPEGYSVSREKKERFSLILESASTNQTSMYLCASSSEAGEQYFGPGTRLTVT.

Only a few counts were recorded for this clone. The chain joins TRBV28 to TRBJ2-2, with D possibly matching TRBD2 (6 bases). Trimming pared 6 bases from V and 1 base from J, leaving 9 bases between. Germline V gene lookup returns CDR1 MDHEN and CDR2 SYDVKM. This CDR3 comprises 14 residues. CDR3 residues: CASRNGGNTGELFF. Written as DNA, the CDR3 is TGTGCCAGCAGGAACGGGGGGAACACCGGGGAGCTGTTTTTT.

The sample holds one count of this clone. One end of the junction fails to match germline, which may point to a read error. The rearrangement links TRBV5-5 to TRBJ2-2; 7 bases fit TRBD1. CDR3 length: 13 residues. Germline V gives CDR1 SGHKS, CDR2 YYEKEE (reference sequence). CDR3 nucleotides: TGTGCCAGCGGGACAGAAAACAACGGGGAGCTGTTTTTT. Protein sequence: CASGTENNGELFF.

The chain employs TRBV7-2 and TRBJ2-7; TRBD1 matches 8 bases. The CDR3 runs to 17 residues. V shed 5 bases and J 3 bases; nucleotides not matched to a gene: 15. The germline V gene has CDR1 SGHTA and CDR2 FQGNSA. The CDR3, as DNA: TGTGCCAGCAGCGTAATGCCCCCGTGGACAGGGCTCTACGAGCAGTACTTC. Translating it yields CASSVMPPWTGLYEQYF.

This rearrangement joins TRBV7-2 to TRBJ2-7, with a weak D call TRBD2 (6 bases). Germline CDR1 reads SGHTA; CDR2 reads FQGNSA. The CDR3 runs to 16 residues. V was trimmed by 1 base and J by 0 bases, leaving 13 bases between them. The CDR3 region is CASSLVAISGSYEQYF. Written as DNA, the CDR3 is TGTGCCAGCAGCTTAGTAGCCATTAGCGGCTCCTACGAGCAGTACTTC.

The rearrangement links TRBV2 to TRBJ2-1; 7 bases are a match to TRBD2. Per germline, CDR1 SNHLY and CDR2 FYNNEI. This CDR3 has 13 residues. V lost 7 bases to trimming and J lost 6 bases; unmatched junction nucleotides: 6. The CDR3 nucleotides are TGTGCCAGCAACCGCGGGAGCCCCAATGAGCAGTTCTTC. Translating it yields CASNRGSPNEQFF.

CDR3 in amino acids: CASSPSTGGLTEAFF. The CDR3 DNA follows: TGTGCCAGCAGCCCATCGACAGGGGGCCTAACTGAAGCTTTCTTT. The V and J genes are TRBV9 and TRBJ1-1; 10 bases are shared with TRBD1. J was trimmed by 5 bases and V by 4 bases; bases with no gene match: 8. The CDR3 covers 15 residues. The V gene's germline CDR1 is SGDLS and CDR2 YYNGEE.

The chain links TRBV5-1 to TRBJ1-5; no definite D call. The V gene lost 4 bases and the J gene lost 0 bases, with 11 bases spanning the gap. The CDR3 has 15 residues. CDR1 is SGHRS and CDR2 is YFSETQ in the germline V gene. CDR3 in DNA: TGCGCCAGCAGCCGGAACCCCTATAGCAATCAGCCCCAGCATTTT. This codes for CASSRNPYSNQPQHF.

V is TRBV27 and J is TRBJ1-1; 12 bases are shared with TRBD1. The CDR3 runs 13 residues. The V segment lost 6 bases and the J segment 5 bases; nucleotides outside the gene matches: 1. From germline, CDR1 is MNHEY and CDR2 SMNVEV (reference sequence). Written as DNA, the CDR3 is TGTGCCAGCAGGGGACAGGGGGCGACTGAAGCTTTCTTT. This encodes CASRGQGATEAFF.

The chain couples TRBV5-1 to TRBJ2-6, with 7 bases lining up with TRBD1. The CDR3 has 17 amino acids. Looked up from germline, CDR1 is SGHRS and CDR2 is YFSETQ. J gave up 12 bases and V 3 bases, and 18 bases lay outside the gene matches. The DNA for the CDR3 is TGCGCCAGCAGCTGGACGCAGGGGGTTGGGTACGACGGCGTCCTGACTTTC. Translation: CASSWTQGVGYDGVLTF. The full variable domain, completed using reference TRBV5-1 and TRBJ2-6, is KAGVTQTPRYLIKTRGQQVTLSCSPISGHRSVSWYQQTPGQGLQFLFEYFSETQRNKGNFPGRFSGRQFSNSRSEMNVSTLELGDSALYLCASSWTQGVGYDGVLTFGAGSRLTVL.